This T cell receptor beta chain was identified in a study of T cells in Graves' hyperthyroidism and ophthalmopathy. General study findings and limits: The blood repertoire included most of the expanded thyroid clonotypes above 0.001. Ophthalmopathy prediction by the model preceded onset by a median roughly 6 months.

The table lists this clonotype with a few counts. Its antigen is not identified. V was cut by 5 bases and J by 2 bases, with 7 bases left in between. This CDR3 spans 14 amino acids. CDR1 is SGHTA, CDR2 FQGNSA, per germline. The investigators amplified TCR beta CDR3 regions from RNA transcripts. TCR CDR3 regions were first amplified by RT-PCR with HTBI primers. From the multiplex PCR reads, TCRdb called clonotypes with MiXCR, one entry per CDR3 protein. The sample shows some 440,000 distinct CDR3 sequences, approximately 15% of them seen only once. Hyperthyroidism had been newly diagnosed in patients aged 18 to 65, and its duration was under 2 months. Uncontrolled infection, other autoimmune disease, pregnancy or lactation led to exclusion.

This TCR came from a woman under 30 with Graves' hyperthyroidism. The chain carries TRBV7-2 and TRBJ2-6; D not resolved. Sequencing was done on a sample of blood. Here the CDR3 reads CASSPKTGANVLTF. The CDR3 DNA reads TGTGCCAGCAGCCCGAAGACTGGGGCCAACGTCCTGACTTTC. Full variable domain (missing parts from reference TRBV7-2 and TRBJ2-6): GAGVSQSPSNKVTEKGKDVELRCDPISGHTALYWYRQSLGQGLEFLIYFQGNSAPDKSGLPSDRFSAERTGGSVSTLTIQRTQQEDSAVYLCASSPKTGANVLTFGAGSRLTVL.